This entry describes one TCR beta chain. Antigen: not known. These data come from a study of shared clonotypes between healthy human individuals. Broader study findings: Rarefaction revealed incomplete sorted-subset sequencing despite large depth. Blood alone was sampled, and tissue repertoires likely differ.

Every one of the donors was a Caucasian adult that lived in Nashville, Tennessee. Measured with immunoSEQ multiplex PCR; TCRdb has only the in-frame clones, and not every one. The table records 2 million to 2.5 million clones, about 92% of them present only once. This CDR3 has 18 amino acids. J was trimmed by 4 bases and V by 3 bases; bases with no gene match: 10. Germline CDR1 SGHAT, CDR2 FQNNGV. The sequence came from a man between 18 and 35 years old in good health. Some clones in this sample may be carry-over from other donors' samples. This chain uses TRBV11-2 with TRBJ2-1; 12 nucleotides match TRBD2. Sequenced sample: naive CD4+ T cells from PBMCs. Sample subset: CD45RA+ positively selected. The DNA of the CDR3 is TGTGCCAGCAGCTTCGGAAGCCTAGCGGGAGGGACTTACAATGAGCAGTTCTTC. It codes for CASSFGSLAGGTYNEQFF.